These 26 T cell receptor beta chains were sequenced from one sample in a study of cytomegalovirus exposure and HLA in healthy donors. The study ran its PCR with 60 Vbeta and 13 Jbeta primers. Clones were sequenced by immunoSEQ multiplex PCR, and TCRdb holds only the in-frame ones, with some missing. Here the sample spans 150,000 or so clones, about 80% being singletons. The sample comprised PBMCs. The receptors here all came from a male donor in good health and CMV-seronegative.

This clone was seen more than once but under ten times. The chain has TRBV6-6 and TRBJ1-2; D may be TRBD1 (5 bases). This CDR3 spans 14 amino acids. Per the germline V gene, CDR1 is MNHNY and CDR2 is SVGAGI (reference sequence). V lost 0 bases, J lost 5 bases, and 10 bases lay in between. The CDR3 loop reads CASSYSTDKYGYTF. The CDR3 DNA reads TGTGCCAGCAGTTACTCGACGGACAAGTATGGCTACACCTTC.

The chain employs TRBV4-1 and TRBJ1-1, with 7 positions matching TRBD1. Per the germline V gene, CDR1 is MGHRA and CDR2 is YSYEKL. Trimming cost V 3 bases and J 7 bases; bases outside gene matches: 5. The CDR3 consists of 13 residues. The CDR3 spells CASSQRQGGEAFF. In nucleotides, the CDR3 is TGCGCCAGCAGCCAGCGACAGGGTGGTGAAGCTTTCTTT.

V gene TRBV6-1 combines with J gene TRBJ2-7; TRBD1 matches at 10 bases. Germline loops: CDR1 MNHNS, CDR2 SASEGT. There are 14 residues in the CDR3. Germline trimming cut 6 bases from V and 3 bases from J; bases unmatched to any gene: 5. CDR3 amino acids: CASRTRDRGYEQYF. CDR3 DNA sequence: TGTGCCAGCAGGACCCGGGACAGGGGCTACGAGCAGTACTTC.

In DNA, the CDR3 is TGTGCCAGCAGTTCAGGGGGATGGTCACCCCTCCACTTT. Translation gives CASSSGGWSPLHF. The chain employs TRBV2 and TRBJ1-6; TRBD1 agrees at 7 bases. CDR3 length: 13 amino acids. V was pared by 5 bases and J by 10 bases, with 5 bases of the junction left unmatched. The germline gives CDR1 SNHLY, CDR2 FYNNEI.

The V call is TRBV10-3, the J call TRBJ2-5; 7 bases match TRBD1. The CDR3 consists of 13 residues. The germline gives CDR1 ENHRY, CDR2 SYGVKD. J gave up 1 base and V 5 bases, and 1 base lay outside the gene matches. The chain's CDR3 is CAISRTGQETQYF. In DNA form, the CDR3 reads TGTGCCATCAGTCGGACAGGCCAAGAGACCCAGTACTTC.

The V and J genes are TRBV7-2 and TRBJ2-7, with 9 positions matching TRBD1. Germline assignment: CDR1 SGHTA and CDR2 FQGNSA. V gave up 2 bases and J gave up 0 bases; unmatched junction bases: 11. This CDR3 contains 18 residues. CDR3: CASSLRGQGQLNSYEQYF. The CDR3 nucleotides are TGTGCCAGCAGCTTAAGGGGACAGGGTCAGCTCAACTCCTACGAGCAGTACTTC.

The J gene is TRBJ2-5, the V gene TRBV30, with unresolved D. CDR3 length: 10 amino acids. Germline CDR1 GTSNPN, CDR2 SVGIG (reference sequence). The V end lost 3 bases, the J end lost 5 bases, and 4 bases lay between the germline ends. CDR3: CAWSRETQYF. DNA of the CDR3: TGTGCCTGGAGCCGGGAGACCCAGTACTTC.

The sample holds a few counts of this clone. This rearrangement joins TRBV7-6 to TRBJ2-1; 11 bases are a match to TRBD2. CDR1 SGHVS and CDR2 FNYEAQ come from the germline V gene. The trim removed 1 base at V and 7 bases at J, leaving 12 bases unmatched. The CDR3 covers 18 residues. CDR3 loop: CASSLVFSTSGTQNEQFF. The CDR3, as DNA: TGTGCCAGCAGCTTAGTGTTTTCGACTAGCGGGACCCAGAATGAGCAGTTCTTC.

V usage is TRBV7-8 and J usage is TRBJ2-7; D ambiguous. Trimming removed 4 bases at V and 0 bases at J, with 13 bases between. Per germline, CDR1 SGHVS and CDR2 FQNEAQ. The CDR3 sequence is 15 residues long. CDR3 in DNA: TGTGCCAGCAGCTCCCCCAGGCAGTCCTCCTACGAGCAGTACTTC. Translated, it gives CASSSPRQSSYEQYF.

The chain joins TRBV11-2 to TRBJ2-4, with D perhaps TRBD1 (5 bases). The CDR3 spans 14 residues. In germline, CDR1 is SGHAT, CDR2 FQNNGV. The V and J ends lost 1 base and 8 bases respectively, with 12 bases between them. CDR3 sequence (DNA): TGTGCCAGCAGCTTAGTTGGCAGGGCGGACATTCAGTACTTC. The encoded protein is CASSLVGRADIQYF.

The V call is TRBV19, the J call TRBJ2-7; a weak D match, TRBD2 (5 bases). Germline V CDR1 and CDR2: LNHDA, SQIVND (reference sequence). The V and J ends lost 4 bases and 0 bases respectively, with 10 bases between them. There are 14 residues in the CDR3. CDR3 protein: CASSTRRDSYEQYF. CDR3 nucleotide sequence: TGTGCCAGTAGTACTCGACGGGACTCCTACGAGCAGTACTTC.

The chain links TRBV29-1 to TRBJ1-1; a possible D gene is TRBD1 (6 bases). Germline V CDR1 and CDR2: SQVTM, ANQGSEA. The CDR3 runs 12 residues. V was pared by 6 bases and J by 4 bases, with 12 bases between. CDR3 residues: CSVAPGVTEAFF. The CDR3 bases are TGCAGCGTAGCACCAGGGGTCACTGAAGCTTTCTTT. Combining the CDR3 with reference TRBV29-1 and TRBJ1-1 gives the whole variable domain SAVISQKPSRDICQRGTSLTIQCQVDSQVTMMFWYRQQPGQSLTLIATANQGSEATYESGFVIDKFPISRPNLTFSTLTVSNMSPEDSSIYLCSVAPGVTEAFFGQGTRLTVV.

The chain recombines TRBV19 with TRBJ1-1, with 7 bases lining up with TRBD1. CDR3 length: 14 amino acids. Per the germline V gene, CDR1 is LNHDA and CDR2 is SQIVND (reference sequence). The J segment lost 1 base and the V segment lost 2 bases, leaving 1 base of the junction unmatched. The CDR3 region is CASSITGANTEAFF. The CDR3 nucleotides read TGTGCCAGTAGTATAACAGGGGCGAACACTGAAGCTTTCTTT.

The chain links TRBV10-3 to TRBJ2-5; the match to TRBD2 covers 12 bases. V dropped 0 bases and J dropped 5; count of bases not matched to a gene: 7. Per the germline V gene, CDR1 is ENHRY and CDR2 is SYGVKD. The CDR3 totals 17 residues. The CDR3: CAISESRLAGEGETQYF. CDR3 nucleotide sequence: TGTGCCATCAGTGAGTCGAGACTAGCGGGAGAAGGGGAGACCCAGTACTTC.

This chain connects TRBV9 to TRBJ2-2; 8 bases match TRBD2. V gave up 0 bases and J gave up 4 bases; unmatched junction bases: 5. Germline CDR1 and CDR2: SGDLS and YYNGEE. CDR3 length: 16 amino acids. The CDR3 DNA reads as TGTGCCAGCAGCGTAGCGGCCCGGGAGGGCACCGGGGAGCTGTTTTTT. Translating gives CASSVAAREGTGELFF. Full variable domain (missing parts from reference TRBV9 and TRBJ2-2): DSGVTQTPKHLITATGQRVTLRCSPRSGDLSVYWYQQSLDQGLQFLIQYYNGEERAKGNILERFSAQQFPDLHSELNLSSLELGDSALYFCASSVAAREGTGELFFGEGSRLTVL.

V and J are TRBV4-1 and TRBJ1-3; the D gene is possibly TRBD1 (6 bases). The CDR3 is made up of 18 amino acids. Looked up from germline, CDR1 is MGHRA and CDR2 is YSYEKL. Trimming pared 0 bases from V and 0 bases from J, leaving 15 bases between. The CDR3 region is CASSQDGADRSSGNTIYF. CDR3 DNA sequence: TGCGCCAGCAGCCAAGATGGGGCCGACAGGAGCTCTGGAAACACCATATATTTT.

This chain joins TRBV7-9 and TRBJ2-1, with a possible D match to TRBD2 (5 bases). V lost 4 bases, J lost 7 bases, and 20 bases lay in between. From germline, CDR1 is SEHNR and CDR2 FQNEAQ (reference sequence). The CDR3 runs to 16 residues. In DNA form, the CDR3 reads TGTGCCAGCAGCTCCCCCCGGGGTCTTTCGGTTAATGAGCAGTTCTTC. Amino acids: CASSSPRGLSVNEQFF.

This chain uses TRBV5-1 with TRBJ1-4; TRBD1 aligns across 10 bases. Germline trimming cut 0 bases from V and 5 bases from J; bases unmatched to any gene: 1. The V gene's germline CDR1 is SGHRS and CDR2 YFSETQ. The CDR3 consists of 15 residues. The CDR3 sequence is CASSLGQGANEKLFF. As DNA, the CDR3 is TGCGCCAGCAGCTTGGGACAGGGGGCGAATGAAAAACTGTTTTTT.

This chain joins TRBV5-1 and TRBJ2-1, with TRBD1 matching 7 bases. Germline V lookup: CDR1 SGHRS, CDR2 YFSETQ. The CDR3 loop spans 14 amino acids. Trimming at V came to 4 bases and at J to 5 bases, leaving 6 bases not matched to a gene. DNA of the CDR3: TGCGCCAGCAGCCCGGGGACAGAAAACAATGAGCAGTTCTTC. Translation gives CASSPGTENNEQFF.

This sequence joins TRBV5-1 and TRBJ2-7; 8 bases match TRBD1. From germline, CDR1 is SGHRS and CDR2 YFSETQ. This CDR3 spans 15 amino acids. Trimming took 5 bases from V and 2 from J; bases not matched to a gene: 9. CDR3 sequence (DNA): TGCGCCAGCAGTCCGAAGACAGGGGACACCTACGAGCAGTACTTC. It translates to CASSPKTGDTYEQYF. The full variable domain, with the rest looked up from reference TRBV5-1 and TRBJ2-7, is KAGVTQTPRYLIKTRGQQVTLSCSPISGHRSVSWYQQTPGQGLQFLFEYFSETQRNKGNFPGRFSGRQFSNSRSEMNVSTLELGDSALYLCASSPKTGDTYEQYFGPGTRLTVT.

CDR3 sequence: CASSLDSETQYF. Written as DNA, the CDR3 is TGTGCCAGCAGCTTGGACAGCGAGACCCAGTACTTC. The rearrangement uses TRBV5-4 and TRBJ2-5; the D is unclear. The CDR3 extends over 12 amino acids. Trimming stripped 0 bases from V and 5 bases from J, with 5 bases between. Germline CDR1 SGHNT, CDR2 YYREEE (reference sequence).

This chain links TRBV7-9 with TRBJ1-2; possibly TRBD1 for D (5 bases). The CDR3 is 16 amino acids. Trimming removed 4 bases at V and 0 bases at J, with 15 bases between. Germline V gives CDR1 SEHNR, CDR2 FQNEAQ (reference sequence). The CDR3 is CASSSGQQLTNYGYTF. The DNA of the CDR3 is TGTGCCAGCAGCTCCGGACAACAGCTAACTAACTATGGCTACACCTTC.

J is TRBJ1-2 and V is TRBV6-6; D is uncertain. Trimming left V 0 bases short and J 3 bases short, with 5 bases between. The germline CDR1 and CDR2 sequences are MNHNY and SVGAGI (reference sequence). The CDR3 totals 13 residues. CDR3 nucleotides: TGTGCCAGCAGTTACTCGGCTGACTATGGCTACACCTTC. Its translation: CASSYSADYGYTF.

The V gene is TRBV6-1, the J gene TRBJ1-4; a possible D gene is TRBD1 (5 bases). Deletions cut 0 bases from V and 8 bases from J, with 13 bases between. Germline V gene data show CDR1 as MNHNS and CDR2 as SASEGT. The CDR3 totals 15 residues. CDR3 protein: CASSEAGGTAEKLFF. CDR3 DNA sequence: TGTGCCAGCAGTGAAGCGGGTGGGACTGCGGAAAAACTGTTTTTT.

About this clone: Other DNA sequences from this sample encode an identical CDR3 as well. V usage is TRBV6-5 and J usage is TRBJ1-2; 12 nucleotides line up with TRBD1. V trimming: 2 bases; J trimming: 5 bases; junction bases outside the gene matches: 3. CDR1 is MNHEY and CDR2 is SVGAGI in the germline V gene. The CDR3 is 15 residues long. The CDR3 nucleotides are TGTGCCAGCAGTTACAGGGACAGGGGGCATTATGGCTACACCTTC. Its protein is CASSYRDRGHYGYTF.

The CDR3 region is CACKLAGSRETQYF. CDR3 sequence (DNA): TGTGCCTGCAAACTAGCGGGGTCTCGGGAGACCCAGTACTTC. The chain joins TRBV30 to TRBJ2-5; 10 bases fit TRBD2. V was clipped by 6 bases and J by 5 bases; unmatched bases: 9. There are 14 residues in the CDR3. CDR1 is GTSNPN and CDR2 is SVGIG in the germline V gene (reference sequence).